These T cell receptor beta chains were read from a single sample in a study of T cells after yellow fever vaccination. Using its own MiXCR run on the 5' RACE reads, TCRdb lists one record per CDR3 protein. The data hold 300,000 or so distinct CDR3 sequences, with around 6.8% observed a single time. This sample comprised PBMCs, obtained around 45 days after the first yellow fever vaccination. The receptors originated from a man between 18 and 29 years old who received the YFV17D yellow fever vaccine. CDR3s include the opening cysteine and the closing phenylalanine or tryptophan. A D gene is named only where the DNA matches it firmly. Size is stated for part of the rows, as once, few or many counts, or as a class when the clone is expanded.

J gene: TRBJ2-1
D gene: .
clone size: .
V gene: TRBV7-9
CDR3 DNA: TGTGCCAGCAGCTTACCCCCCCTGGGGGGGGCCAATGAGCAGTTCTTC
CDR3 protein: CASSLPPLGGANEQFF

J gene: TRBJ1-2
D gene: .
clone size: .
V gene: TRBV6-1
CDR3 DNA: TGTGCCAGCAGCCCGCACCACAGGGATCGGGGCTACACCTTC
CDR3 protein: CASSPHHRDRGYTF

J gene: TRBJ2-7
D gene: .
clone size: .
V gene: TRBV7-2
CDR3 DNA: TGTGCCAGCAGCCCCGGCATCGACAGCACGCAGTACTTC
CDR3 protein: CASSPGIDSTQYF

J gene: TRBJ1-1
D gene: TRBD1
clone size: few
V gene: TRBV24-1
CDR3 DNA: TGTGCCACCAGTGATACCGGACAGGGGAACACTGAAGCTTTCTTT
CDR3 protein: CATSDTGQGNTEAFF

J gene: TRBJ1-1
D gene: TRBD1
clone size: .
V gene: TRBV4-1
CDR3 DNA: TGCGCCAGCAGCCAAGTTTGGGACAGGGAGAGGAACACTGAAGCTTTCTTT
CDR3 protein: CASSQVWDRERNTEAFF

J gene: TRBJ2-4
D gene: .
clone size: few
V gene: TRBV20-1
CDR3 DNA: TGCAGTTCAACCGGGGGGCACGGAAACATTCAGTACTTC
CDR3 protein: CSSTGGHGNIQYF

J gene: TRBJ1-5
D gene: TRBD1
clone size: .
V gene: TRBV18
CDR3 DNA: TGTGCCAGCTCAATCGAACAGGGGACGGGTCAGCCCCAGCATTTT
CDR3 protein: CASSIEQGTGQPQHF

J gene: TRBJ2-2
D gene: .
clone size: few
V gene: TRBV5-1
CDR3 DNA: TGCGCCAGCAGCTTACTAAGCGACACCGGGGAGCTGTTTTTT
CDR3 protein: CASSLLSDTGELFF

J gene: TRBJ2-7
D gene: .
clone size: .
V gene: TRBV4-3
CDR3 DNA: TGCGCCAGCAGCCCTGGGACTGGGCAGGTGGACTACGAGCAGTACTTC
CDR3 protein: CASSPGTGQVDYEQYF

J gene: TRBJ1-2
D gene: .
clone size: many
V gene: TRBV5-4
CDR3 DNA: TGTGCCAGCAGCTTAACATCCGACAGCGGAGGCTACACCTTC
CDR3 protein: CASSLTSDSGGYTF

J gene: TRBJ2-5
D gene: TRBD2
clone size: .
V gene: TRBV6-5
CDR3 DNA: TGTGCCAGCAGTTACACGCTAGCGGTCCAAGAGACCCAGTACTTC
CDR3 protein: CASSYTLAVQETQYF

J gene: TRBJ1-1
D gene: TRBD1
clone size: many
V gene: TRBV29-1
CDR3 DNA: TGCAGCGTCCTGACAGGGGGGGTTTTTGAAGCTTTCTTT
CDR3 protein: CSVLTGGVFEAFF

J gene: TRBJ2-7
D gene: TRBD2
clone size: few
V gene: TRBV4-1
CDR3 DNA: TGCGCCAGCAGCCAAGATCTGGGCAGGGAGGGCGAGCAGTACTTC
CDR3 protein: CASSQDLGREGEQYF

J gene: TRBJ2-3
D gene: TRBD1
clone size: .
V gene: TRBV6-4
CDR3 DNA: TGTGCCAGCAGTGCACAGGGGGCTGGTTCAGATACGCAGTATTTT
CDR3 protein: CASSAQGAGSDTQYF

J gene: TRBJ1-5
D gene: TRBD1
clone size: few
V gene: TRBV6-1
CDR3 DNA: TGTGCCAGCATCCAAGCGGGACAGGGGAATCAGCCCCAGCATTTT
CDR3 protein: CASIQAGQGNQPQHF

J gene: TRBJ1-2
D gene: .
clone size: few
V gene: TRBV5-1
CDR3 DNA: TGCGCCAGCAGCTTGCAATTCCGGGACACCGGTTTCGGCTATGGCTACACCTTC
CDR3 protein: CASSLQFRDTGFGYGYTF

J gene: TRBJ1-2
D gene: TRBD1
clone size: few
V gene: TRBV11-2
CDR3 DNA: TGTGCCAGCAGCCGAGTGAGGGGGCAGAACTATGGCTACACCTTC
CDR3 protein: CASSRVRGQNYGYTF

J gene: TRBJ2-7
D gene: .
clone size: .
V gene: TRBV10-3
CDR3 DNA: TGTGCCATCAGTGAGTCTTCGGTGGGTCGAAGGGGGGGCTACGAGCAGTACTTC
CDR3 protein: CAISESSVGRRGGYEQYF

J gene: TRBJ2-1
D gene: TRBD2
clone size: few
V gene: TRBV6-1
CDR3 DNA: TGTGCCAGCAGGCCCGGGGGGGACCTCTACAATGAGCAGTTCTTC
CDR3 protein: CASRPGGDLYNEQFF

J gene: TRBJ2-7
D gene: TRBD2
clone size: .
V gene: TRBV2
CDR3 DNA: TGTGCCAGCAGTGAAGACCCAGCGGGGGGGCGCGAGCAGTACTTC
CDR3 protein: CASSEDPAGGREQYF

J gene: TRBJ2-2
D gene: .
clone size: many
V gene: TRBV7-2
CDR3 DNA: TGTGCCAGCAGCCCCGGGACATTCACCGGGGAGCTGTTTTTT
CDR3 protein: CASSPGTFTGELFF

J gene: TRBJ1-1
D gene: .
clone size: few
V gene: TRBV18
CDR3 DNA: TGTGCCAGCTCAACGGGAGGGAGCCTGAACACTGAAGCTTTCTTT
CDR3 protein: CASSTGGSLNTEAFF

J gene: TRBJ1-1
D gene: TRBD1
clone size: few
V gene: TRBV5-6
CDR3 DNA: TGTGCCAGCAGCTTGGTGGCCGGGACAGGGGGCACTGAAGCTTTCTTT
CDR3 protein: CASSLVAGTGGTEAFF

J gene: TRBJ2-3
D gene: TRBD1
clone size: many
V gene: TRBV6-5
CDR3 DNA: TGTGCCAGCAGTTCCACTCGGGGACAGGGGGTTTTAGGTACGCAGTATTTT
CDR3 protein: CASSSTRGQGVLGTQYF

J gene: TRBJ2-1
D gene: TRBD2
clone size: few
V gene: TRBV10-3
CDR3 DNA: TGTGCCATCAGCGGGACTAGCGGGGCCTACAATGAGCAGTTCTTC
CDR3 protein: CAISGTSGAYNEQFF

J gene: TRBJ2-7
D gene: TRBD1
clone size: few
V gene: TRBV12-3/TRBV12-4
CDR3 DNA: TGTGCCAGCAGACCTGGGACAGGTTTCTACGAGCAGTACTTC
CDR3 protein: CASRPGTGFYEQYF

J gene: TRBJ1-1
D gene: TRBD1
clone size: few
V gene: TRBV19
CDR3 DNA: TGTGCCAGTAGCCCCAGGGGGCCCTGGAACACTGAAGCTTTCTTT
CDR3 protein: CASSPRGPWNTEAFF

J gene: TRBJ1-1
D gene: .
clone size: .
V gene: TRBV6-1
CDR3 DNA: TGTGCCAGCAGCCCCCTCTCTGGCAGGCGGAACACTGAAGCTTTCTTT
CDR3 protein: CASSPLSGRRNTEAFF

J gene: TRBJ2-1
D gene: TRBD2
clone size: many
V gene: TRBV12-3/TRBV12-4
CDR3 DNA: TGTGCCAGCAGTTCCAGTCGACTAGCGGGCCATGAGCAGTTCTTC
CDR3 protein: CASSSSRLAGHEQFF

J gene: TRBJ1-1
D gene: .
clone size: .
V gene: TRBV6-2/TRBV6-3
CDR3 DNA: TGTGCCAGCAGGACCGTGGAGGGTGACACTGAAGCTTTCTTT
CDR3 protein: CASRTVEGDTEAFF

J gene: TRBJ2-3
D gene: .
clone size: .
V gene: TRBV2
CDR3 DNA: TGTGCCAGCAGTGAGTTACAGGGATTTCCAGATACGCAGTATTTT
CDR3 protein: CASSELQGFPDTQYF

J gene: TRBJ2-3
D gene: TRBD2
clone size: few
V gene: TRBV10-3
CDR3 DNA: TGTGCCATCGCAGGGACTAGCGGGGCCACAGATACGCAGTATTTT
CDR3 protein: CAIAGTSGATDTQYF